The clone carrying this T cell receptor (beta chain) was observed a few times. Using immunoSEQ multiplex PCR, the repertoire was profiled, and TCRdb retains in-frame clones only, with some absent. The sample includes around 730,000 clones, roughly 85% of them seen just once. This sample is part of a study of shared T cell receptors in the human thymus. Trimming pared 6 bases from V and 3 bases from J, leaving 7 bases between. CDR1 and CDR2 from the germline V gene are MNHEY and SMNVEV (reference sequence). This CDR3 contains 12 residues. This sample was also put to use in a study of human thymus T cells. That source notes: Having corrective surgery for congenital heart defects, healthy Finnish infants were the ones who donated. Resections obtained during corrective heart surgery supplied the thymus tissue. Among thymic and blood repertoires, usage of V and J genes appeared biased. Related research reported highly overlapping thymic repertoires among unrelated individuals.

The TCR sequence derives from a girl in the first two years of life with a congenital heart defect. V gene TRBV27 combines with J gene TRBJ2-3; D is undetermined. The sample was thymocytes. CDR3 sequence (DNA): TGTGCCAGCAGAAGAGGTACAGATACGCAGTATTTT. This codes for CASRRGTDTQYF.